Shown below are 3 T cell receptor beta chains from a single sample sequenced in a study of blood T cell repertoires in COVID-19. TCRdb's copy holds only in-frame clones and misses some; the assay was immunoSEQ multiplex PCR. Counted here are around 200,000 clones, 70% to 90% occurring once; the ten biggest clones make up 9.5% to 12%. The specimen was peripheral blood. Receptor source: a human donor with active or convalescent COVID-19. The donor label of this sample is uncertain.

CDR3 DNA: TGTGCCAGCAGCCAGAATGCCCAGGGGGCCGGCACTGAAGCTTTCTTT. Translation gives CASSQNAQGAGTEAFF. V gene TRBV3-1 (or the pseudogene TRBV3-2) combines with J gene TRBJ1-1, with 8 bases identical to TRBD1. Germline V gene data show CDR1 as LGHDT and CDR2 as YNNKEL (reference sequence). CDR3 length: 16 amino acids. V trimming: 3 bases; J trimming: 4 bases; junction bases outside the gene matches: 10.

This rearrangement joins TRBV5-6 to TRBJ1-5; D might be TRBD1 (5 bases). Trimming pared 4 bases from V and 7 bases from J, leaving 12 bases between. Germline CDR1 and CDR2: SGHDT and YYEEEE. There are 13 residues in the CDR3. The CDR3 loop is CASSTEQGQPQHF. In DNA form, the CDR3 reads TGTGCCAGCAGCACCGAGCAGGGCCAGCCCCAGCATTTT. Looking up the rest from reference TRBV5-6 and TRBJ1-5 gives the full variable domain: DAGVTQSPTHLIKTRGQQVTLRCSPKSGHDTVSWYQQALGQGPQFIFQYYEEEERQRGNFPDRFSGHQFPNYSSELNVNALLLGDSALYLCASSTEQGQPQHFGDGTRLSIL.

This clone is a singleton in its sample. The genes are TRBV2 and TRBJ2-5, with D tentatively TRBD2 (6 bases). Per germline, CDR1 SNHLY and CDR2 FYNNEI. This CDR3 spans 15 amino acids. Trimming took 0 bases from V and 3 from J, leaving 11 bases between them. CDR3 region: CASSEAGGKKETQYF. In nucleotides, the CDR3 is TGTGCCAGCAGTGAAGCGGGCGGGAAGAAAGAGACCCAGTACTTC.